This T cell receptor beta chain is from a study of blood T cell repertoires in COVID-19. The wider study: Sites across the United States, Italy and Spain contributed samples from acute and convalescent COVID-19. T cells, B-cell-depleted T cells, or PBMCs provided the cDNA or gDNA that served as material.

Germline CDR1 is MDHEN and CDR2 is SYDVKM. J lost 5 bases, V lost 1 base, and 7 bases had no gene match. CDR3 length: 16 amino acids. Generated by immunoSEQ multiplex PCR, the TCRdb table keeps only in-frame clones and is missing some. The sample holds around 130,000 clones; about 87% are singletons and the top ten take under 6%. This chain links TRBV28 with TRBJ2-1; 8 nucleotides align to TRBD2. The clonotype originates from a human donor in a cohort sampled during active COVID-19. The sequencing sample was made of peripheral blood. CDR3 in DNA: TGTGCCAGCAGTTTATTTCGTACTAGCGGTAACAATGAGCAGTTCTTC. Translation: CASSLFRTSGNNEQFF.